This paragraph reports one T cell receptor beta chain. These data originate in a study of CD8+ T cells in alopecia areata. TCR sequencing used cDNA made by reverse transcription of extracted RNA. The data were produced by immunoSEQ multiplex PCR, yet TCRdb's version contains in-frame clones alone and is incomplete. The data contain about 180,000 clones, 40% to 65% of them singletons. Germline V lookup: CDR1 SEHNR, CDR2 FQNEAQ (reference sequence). V trimming: 5 bases; J trimming: 5 bases; junction bases outside the gene matches: 3. The CDR3 spans 14 residues. The treatment denotes: oral pan-JAK inhibitor, 5-10 mg twice daily.

This receptor was taken from a human donor with alopecia areata. The chain employs TRBV7-9 and TRBJ1-4; 9 bases agree with TRBD1. The sequenced sample was CD8+ T cells sorted from blood, obtained at week 52, from a patient treated with tofacitinib. The CDR3 DNA reads TGTGCCAGCAGCCCAGGACAGGGGAATGAAAAACTGTTTTTT. Translating gives CASSPGQGNEKLFF.